The entry that follows covers one T cell receptor beta chain sequence. The data are from a study of CD8 T cells in Susac syndrome. Trimming cost V 7 bases and J 1 base, with 10 bases left between them. Germline CDR1 reads SQVTM; CDR2 reads ANQGSEA. This CDR3 is built from 12 residues. Random hexamers served to reverse transcribe roughly 0.45 to 1 ug RNA. immunoSEQ multiplex PCR amplified TCR beta CDR3 across 54 Vbeta, 13 Jbeta. TCRdb fed the immunoSEQ multiplex PCR reads into MiXCR, producing one record per CDR3 protein. The sample has some 190,000 distinct CDR3 sequences; just under 95% are singletons.

The sequence was collected from a human donor in good health. What was sequenced was CD4+ T cells from PBMCs. This chain joins TRBV29-1 and TRBJ1-1; D is uncertain. The DNA of the CDR3 is TGCAGCGCCAGGAAAACGAACACTGAAGCTTTCTTT. Its protein product is CSARKTNTEAFF.